Following are 32 T cell receptor beta chains from one sample sequenced in a study of cytomegalovirus exposure and HLA in healthy donors. Primers included in the PCR were 60 Vbeta and 13 Jbeta primers. The repertoire was sequenced with immunoSEQ multiplex PCR; TCRdb's copy has only in-frame clones and lacks some. This sample has roughly 300,000 clones; 70% to 90% occur once, and the top ten carry around 3.7%. The sample comprised PBMCs. All receptors come from a man in his forties in good health and CMV-seropositive.

A note on this clone: One junction end disagrees with the germline gene, perhaps due to a read error. This rearrangement joins TRBV7-9 to TRBJ2-7, with D tentatively TRBD2 (7 bases). The CDR3 runs 15 residues. From germline, CDR1 is SEHNR and CDR2 FQNEAQ (reference sequence). DNA of the CDR3: TGTTCCAGCAGCAGGGCGGGGGCCCTCTCCTACGAGCAGTACTTC. The encoded protein is CSSSRAGALSYEQYF.

This rearrangement joins TRBV27 to TRBJ1-1, with D maybe TRBD1 (6 bases). Per germline, CDR1 MNHEY and CDR2 SMNVEV (reference sequence). Trimming left V 8 bases short and J 1 base short, with 17 bases between. The CDR3 loop spans 15 amino acids. CDR3 residues: CASSHQGLGNTEAFF. The CDR3 nucleotides read TGTGCCAGCTCACATCAGGGGTTGGGGAACACTGAAGCTTTCTTT.

The chain joins TRBV27 to TRBJ2-7; the match to TRBD1 covers 11 bases. The V gene's germline CDR1 is MNHEY and CDR2 SMNVEV (reference sequence). The CDR3 has 15 residues. After removal of 5 bases from V and 3 bases from J, the junction contained 6 bases not matched to a gene. CDR3 in DNA: TGTGCCAGCAGTCCGCGGACAGGGGGCGGCTACGAGCAGTACTTC. This codes for CASSPRTGGGYEQYF.

CDR3 DNA: TGTGCCAGCAGCCCCTTTTTGGGACTAGGCGCAGATACGCAGTATTTT. This translates into CASSPFLGLGADTQYF. V usage is TRBV7-3 and J usage is TRBJ2-3; 8 bases are a match to TRBD2. The germline CDR1 and CDR2 sequences are SGHTA and FQGTGA. The CDR3 contains 16 residues. Trimming removed 5 bases from V and 4 bases from J; junction bases left unmatched: 11.

The chain couples TRBV7-9 to TRBJ2-7; 10 nucleotides agree with TRBD2. V lost 5 bases, J lost 0 bases, and 10 bases stayed unmatched. CDR3 length: 17 amino acids. Germline loops: CDR1 SEHNR, CDR2 FQNEAQ (reference sequence). The CDR3 DNA reads as TGTGCCAGCAGCCCCTCCCCCTGGACTAGCGGCTCCTACGAGCAGTACTTC. This translates into CASSPSPWTSGSYEQYF.

The gene calls are TRBV6-6 and TRBJ1-2; 10 bases are shared with TRBD1. Germline CDR1 MNHNY, CDR2 SVGAGI (reference sequence). The trim removed 2 bases at V and 8 bases at J, leaving 8 bases unmatched. The CDR3 runs to 15 residues. The CDR3 region has the DNA TGTGCCAGCAGTTACCCGATGGGACAGGGGAACGGCTACACCTTC. Protein product: CASSYPMGQGNGYTF.

The gene calls are TRBV15 and TRBJ1-1, with D maybe TRBD1 (5 bases). The CDR3 sequence is 14 residues long. The V gene lost 0 bases and the J gene lost 3 bases, with 8 bases spanning the gap. Germline lookup yields CDR1 LNHNV and CDR2 YYDKDF (reference sequence). The CDR3 loop is CATSREAGYTEAFF. The CDR3 bases are TGTGCCACCAGCAGAGAAGCAGGGTACACTGAAGCTTTCTTT.

The chain links TRBV7-6 to TRBJ2-7, with a weak D call TRBD2 (5 bases). Germline assignment: CDR1 SGHVS and CDR2 FNYEAQ. V was trimmed by 5 bases and J by 9 bases, leaving 17 bases between them. CDR3 length equals 13 residues. The CDR3 reads CASSVSARGWQYF. DNA for the CDR3: TGTGCCAGCAGCGTGTCTGCCAGAGGGTGGCAGTACTTC.

The chain is built from TRBV11-1 and TRBJ2-7; TRBD2 aligns across 9 bases. J lost 5 bases, V lost 5 bases, and 10 bases had no gene match. This CDR3 comprises 15 residues. The germline CDR1 and CDR2 sequences are SGHAT and FQDESV (reference sequence). As DNA, the CDR3 is TGTGCCAGCAGCCAGCCCTCTAGCGGGACCCACGAGCAGTACTTC. This translates into CASSQPSSGTHEQYF.

This rearrangement joins TRBV5-1 to TRBJ2-1, with 8 bases lining up with TRBD2. This CDR3 has 17 residues. Germline CDR1 is SGHRS and CDR2 is YFSETQ. Unmatched junction bases numbered 12, after V lost 4 bases and J lost 3 bases. The CDR3, as DNA: TGCGCCAGCAGCGCCCCCAAAGCGGGAGCCGACTACAATGAGCAGTTCTTC. Amino acid sequence: CASSAPKAGADYNEQFF. Drawing the rest from reference TRBV5-1 and TRBJ2-1, the complete variable domain is KAGVTQTPRYLIKTRGQQVTLSCSPISGHRSVSWYQQTPGQGLQFLFEYFSETQRNKGNFPGRFSGRQFSNSRSEMNVSTLELGDSALYLCASSAPKAGADYNEQFFGPGTRLTVL.

The sample holds a few counts of this clone. The J gene is TRBJ2-7, the V gene TRBV5-4, with TRBD2 as a possible D gene (6 bases). The CDR3 runs to 12 residues. V was pared by 0 bases and J by 6 bases, with 7 bases between. Germline values: CDR1 SGHNT, CDR2 YYREEE (reference sequence). The CDR3 is CASSLEGLEQYF. DNA for the CDR3: TGTGCCAGCAGCTTGGAGGGACTCGAGCAGTACTTC. The variable domain in full, with the rest retrieved from reference TRBV5-4 and TRBJ2-7, is ETGVTQSPTHLIKTRGQQVTLRCSSQSGHNTVSWYQQALGQGPQFIFQYYREEENGRGNFPPRFSGLQFPNYSSELNVNALELDDSALYLCASSLEGLEQYFGPGTRLTVT.

Comments on this clone: Different DNA sequences within this sample yield the same CDR3. The chain uses TRBV7-9 and TRBJ2-7, with D perhaps TRBD1 (7 bases). Germline CDR1 reads SEHNR; CDR2 reads FQNEAQ (reference sequence). This CDR3 spans 16 amino acids. V was trimmed by 5 bases and J by 7 bases, leaving 24 bases between them. The CDR3 DNA sequence: TGTGCCAGCAGCGCTAGACTAGGCGGGACAGTGGCGGAGCAGTACTTC. Translated, it gives CASSARLGGTVAEQYF.

To note about this clone: Other DNA sequences in this sample translate to the same CDR3. The chain links TRBV6-5 to TRBJ1-2; a possible D gene is TRBD1 (6 bases). Trimming took off 2 bases at V and 0 bases at J, with 10 bases between the two ends. Germline loops: CDR1 MNHEY, CDR2 SVGAGI. The CDR3 is made up of 15 amino acids. The CDR3 protein is CASSYLTGPNYGYTF. The CDR3 coding sequence is TGTGCCAGCAGTTACCTGACAGGACCTAACTATGGCTACACCTTC.

This rearrangement joins TRBV7-3 to TRBJ2-3; D gene unclear. Germline-derived CDR1 and CDR2 are SGHTA and FQGTGA. The germline V and J ends were trimmed by 1 base and 6 bases, with 11 bases remaining between them. This CDR3 is 14 amino acids long. CDR3 DNA: TGTGCCAGCAGCTTAAGTTCAGATTGGGATACGCAGTATTTT. It translates to CASSLSSDWDTQYF.

The gene calls are TRBV10-3 and TRBJ2-5, with TRBD1 identical over 7 bases. In germline, CDR1 is ENHRY, CDR2 SYGVKD. The CDR3 length is 12 residues. The V segment lost 10 bases and the J segment 3 bases; nucleotides outside the gene matches: 5. This CDR3 reads CATHGTEETQYF. The CDR3 region has the DNA TGTGCCACCCACGGGACAGAAGAGACCCAGTACTTC.

The V gene is TRBV7-9, the J gene TRBJ2-3, with D hard to call. In germline, CDR1 is SEHNR, CDR2 FQNEAQ (reference sequence). Trimming took off 0 bases at V and 2 bases at J, with 12 bases between the two ends. The CDR3 has 16 residues. CDR3 nucleotide sequence: TGTGCCAGCAGCTTAGCGGGCTATCCGTCCACAGATACGCAGTATTTT. Its protein is CASSLAGYPSTDTQYF.

V is TRBV6-1 and J is TRBJ1-5, with D maybe TRBD1 (5 bases). The V and J ends lost 3 bases and 4 bases respectively, with 13 bases between them. Germline CDR1 MNHNS, CDR2 SASEGT. This CDR3 contains 15 residues. CDR3: CASSECGTDNQPQHF. The CDR3 nucleotides are TGTGCCAGCAGTGAGTGCGGGACCGATAATCAGCCCCAGCATTTT.

The rearrangement joins TRBV29-1 to TRBJ2-2, with D maybe TRBD2 (5 bases). The CDR3 is 12 amino acids. Trimming took off 7 bases at V and 3 bases at J, with 9 bases between the two ends. Germline CDR1 and CDR2: SQVTM and ANQGSEA. As DNA, the CDR3 is TGCAGCGGGGAGAGGGACACCGGGGAGCTGTTTTTT. This gives the protein CSGERDTGELFF.

V usage is TRBV18 and J usage is TRBJ1-2; 9 bases line up with TRBD1. The CDR3 contains 15 residues. The J segment lost 4 bases and the V segment lost 6 bases, leaving 9 bases of the junction unmatched. The germline V gene has CDR1 KGHSH and CDR2 LQKENI. This chain's CDR3 is CASSLLGQGTYGYTF. The CDR3, as DNA: TGTGCCAGCTCCCTGTTGGGACAGGGAACCTATGGCTACACCTTC.

The rearrangement uses TRBV27 and TRBJ2-7; 11 positions agree with TRBD2. After removal of 4 bases from V and 3 bases from J, the junction contained 8 bases not matched to a gene. Germline CDR1 reads MNHEY; CDR2 reads SMNVEV (reference sequence). The CDR3 has 16 amino acids. CDR3 sequence: CASSSLLAGVNYEQYF. As DNA, the CDR3 is TGTGCCAGCAGTTCCCTACTAGCGGGAGTAAACTACGAGCAGTACTTC.

The chain combines TRBV5-4 with TRBJ2-3; TRBD1 agrees at 10 bases. Unmatched junction bases numbered 4, after V lost 1 base and J lost 2 bases. This CDR3 contains 16 residues. CDR1 is SGHNT and CDR2 is YYREEE in the germline V gene (reference sequence). The CDR3 region has the DNA TGTGCCAGCAGCTTGCGACAGGGGGCTTTCACAGATACGCAGTATTTT. It translates to CASSLRQGAFTDTQYF.

This clone was seen more than once but under ten times. Distinct nucleotide sequences in the sample also encode this CDR3. This chain uses TRBV7-9 with TRBJ2-7, with TRBD1 as a possible D gene (6 bases). The CDR3 runs 13 residues. Trimming pared 1 base from V and 6 bases from J, leaving 10 bases between. Germline V gives CDR1 SEHNR, CDR2 FQNEAQ (reference sequence). This CDR3 is CASSLEDSPEQYF. DNA for the CDR3: TGTGCCAGCAGCTTAGAGGACAGCCCCGAGCAGTACTTC.

The V call is TRBV6-1, the J call TRBJ1-2; D possibly corresponds to TRBD1 (5 bases). There are 15 residues in the CDR3. CDR1 MNHNS and CDR2 SASEGT come from the germline V gene. V was clipped by 6 bases and J by 2 bases, with 16 bases between them. The CDR3 DNA is TGTGCCAGCAGGGCCGGGTGGGGCGCAAACTATGGCTACACCTTC. Translated: CASRAGWGANYGYTF.

The gene calls are TRBV6-6 and TRBJ2-3; D perhaps matches TRBD2 (5 bases). Germline V CDR1 and CDR2: MNHNY, SVGAGI (reference sequence). The CDR3 spans 14 residues. Trimming pared 2 bases from V and 4 bases from J, leaving 10 bases between. As DNA, the CDR3 is TGTGCCAGCAGTTACCTGGCGGGCGCAGATACGCAGTATTTT. Amino acids: CASSYLAGADTQYF.

This chain connects TRBV7-2 to TRBJ1-1; TRBD1 is a possible D gene (5 bases). This CDR3 is 13 amino acids long. V lost 6 bases, J lost 3 bases, and 11 bases lay in between. Germline loops: CDR1 SGHTA, CDR2 FQGNSA. The CDR3 nucleotides are TGTGCCAGCAGTGCCAGGGTTTACACTGAAGCTTTCTTT. Its protein is CASSARVYTEAFF.

The chain carries TRBV27 and TRBJ1-1; D unclear. Germline lookup yields CDR1 MNHEY and CDR2 SMNVEV (reference sequence). The germline V and J ends were trimmed by 4 bases and 1 base, with 7 bases remaining between them. This CDR3 comprises 13 residues. The CDR3 DNA reads as TGTGCCAGCAGTTCCTGGAGGAACACTGAAGCTTTCTTT. Encoded protein: CASSSWRNTEAFF.

CDR3 in amino acids: CASSTQGYYNEQFF. The CDR3 bases are TGCGCCAGCAGCACACAGGGGTACTACAATGAGCAGTTCTTC. The chain recombines TRBV5-1 with TRBJ2-1, with 7 bases lining up with TRBD1. This CDR3 comprises 14 residues. V gave up 4 bases and J gave up 3 bases; unmatched junction bases: 4. Germline V gene sequence: CDR1 SGHRS, CDR2 YFSETQ.

The gene calls are TRBV2 and TRBJ2-1; 9 bases map to TRBD2. Germline V gene lookup returns CDR1 SNHLY and CDR2 FYNNEI. The J segment lost 3 bases and the V segment lost 4 bases, leaving 7 bases of the junction unmatched. The CDR3 runs 16 residues. CDR3 protein: CASSGLAGAVYNEQFF. The DNA for the CDR3 is TGTGCCAGCAGTGGTTTAGCGGGAGCGGTCTACAATGAGCAGTTCTTC.

The V and J genes are TRBV7-2 and TRBJ1-5, with D tentatively TRBD1 (5 bases). The V end lost 3 bases, the J end lost 3 bases, and 12 bases lay between the germline ends. Germline loops: CDR1 SGHTA, CDR2 FQGNSA. The CDR3 spans 15 residues. The CDR3 nucleotides read TGTGCCAGCAGCTTTGAAGGGGTAAACAATCAGCCCCAGCATTTT. It translates to CASSFEGVNNQPQHF. Based on the CDR3 plus reference TRBV7-2 and TRBJ1-5, the full variable domain is GAGVSQSPSNKVTEKGKDVELRCDPISGHTALYWYRQSLGQGLEFLIYFQGNSAPDKSGLPSDRFSAERTGGSVSTLTIQRTQQEDSAVYLCASSFEGVNNQPQHFGDGTRLSIL.

The V call is TRBV5-4, the J call TRBJ2-7, with a tentative D call TRBD2 (6 bases). V gave up 4 bases and J gave up 0 bases, with 14 bases separating them. The CDR3 has 15 residues. Germline CDR1 reads SGHNT; CDR2 reads YYREEE (reference sequence). CDR3 loop: CASSTGAGSSYEQYF. CDR3 bases: TGTGCCAGCAGCACGGGCGCGGGGTCCTCCTACGAGCAGTACTTC.

V usage is TRBV30 and J usage is TRBJ2-7, with 7 positions matching TRBD1. There are 13 residues in the CDR3. J lost 3 bases, V lost 3 bases, and 5 bases had no gene match. From germline, CDR1 is GTSNPN and CDR2 SVGIG (reference sequence). The DNA of the CDR3 is TGTGCCTGGAGGCAGCAGGGGGTCTACGAGCAGTACTTC. This sequence encodes CAWRQQGVYEQYF.

The V and J genes are TRBV28 and TRBJ2-7, with D possibly matching TRBD1 (6 bases). The V and J ends lost 3 bases and 6 bases respectively, with 9 bases between them. The germline gives CDR1 MDHEN, CDR2 SYDVKM. The CDR3 sequence is 12 residues long. In nucleotides, the CDR3 is TGTGCCAGCAGTTTGCAGGGGCGCGAGCAGTACTTC. Translation gives CASSLQGREQYF.